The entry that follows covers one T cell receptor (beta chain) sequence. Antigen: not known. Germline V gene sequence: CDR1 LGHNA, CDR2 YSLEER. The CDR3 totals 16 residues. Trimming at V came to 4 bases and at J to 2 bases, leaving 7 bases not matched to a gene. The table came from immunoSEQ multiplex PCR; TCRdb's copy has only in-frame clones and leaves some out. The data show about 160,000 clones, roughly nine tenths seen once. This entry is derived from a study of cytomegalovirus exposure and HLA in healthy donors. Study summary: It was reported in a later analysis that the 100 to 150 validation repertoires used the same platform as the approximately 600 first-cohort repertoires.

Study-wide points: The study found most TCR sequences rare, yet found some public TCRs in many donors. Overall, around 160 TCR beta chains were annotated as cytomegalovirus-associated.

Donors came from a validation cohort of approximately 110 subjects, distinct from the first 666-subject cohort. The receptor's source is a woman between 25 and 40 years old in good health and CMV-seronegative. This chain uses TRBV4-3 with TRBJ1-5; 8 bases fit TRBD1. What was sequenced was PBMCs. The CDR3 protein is CASSPGTGRGNQPQHF. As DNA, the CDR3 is TGCGCCAGCAGCCCGGGGACAGGAAGGGGCAATCAGCCCCAGCATTTT.